The 5 T cell receptor beta chains below were found in one sample sequenced in a study of patients with pleural tuberculosis. TCRdb processed the reads anew with MiXCR; each CDR3 protein has one entry. The table includes 45,000 to 55,000 distinct CDR3 sequences, 7.3% detected once. These receptors all come from a human donor with pleural tuberculosis.

This clonotype was counted many times. The chain combines TRBV20-1 with TRBJ1-1; D is unclear. Between the trimmed V and J ends, which lost 6 bases and 3 bases, there was a span of 14 bases. Germline values: CDR1 DFQATT, CDR2 SNEGSKA (reference sequence). This CDR3 region has 13 residues. The CDR3 loop is CSADARRDTEAFF. Here the CDR3 DNA reads TGCAGTGCGGACGCTCGAAGGGACACTGAAGCTTTCTTT.

The chain uses TRBV12-5 and TRBJ2-1; 12 bases line up with TRBD1. V was clipped by 0 bases and J by 7 bases; unmatched bases: 4. Germline CDR1 is LGHNT and CDR2 is FRNRAP. This CDR3 is 16 amino acids long. Here the CDR3 reads CASGLVWDRGLNEQFF. The CDR3 region has the DNA TGTGCTAGTGGTTTGGTATGGGACAGGGGGCTGAATGAGCAGTTCTTC.

This clonotype has ten or more counts. This rearrangement joins TRBV19 to TRBJ1-2; no clear D. The CDR3 contains 13 residues. CDR1 is LNHDA, CDR2 SQIVND, per germline (reference sequence). Trimming left V 1 base short and J 4 bases short, with 7 bases between. CDR3 sequence reads: CASSIAEPYGYTF. Written as DNA, the CDR3 is TGTGCCAGTAGTATAGCAGAACCCTATGGCTACACCTTC.

This clonotype was counted many times. The chain combines TRBV2 with TRBJ2-7, with 9 bases that match TRBD1. The CDR3 has 15 residues. The germline gives CDR1 SNHLY, CDR2 FYNNEI. The trim removed 4 bases at V and 6 bases at J, leaving 10 bases unmatched. The CDR3 region has the DNA TGTGCCAGCAGTGTGGAGGGACAGGGTACGTCCGAGCAGTACTTC. Its translation: CASSVEGQGTSEQYF.

This clonotype was seen many times. The rearrangement joins TRBV11-2 to TRBJ2-5; D gene uncertain. V lost 0 bases and J 2 bases, leaving 4 bases between the germline ends. The CDR3 totals 13 residues. Germline values: CDR1 SGHAT, CDR2 FQNNGV. The CDR3 sequence: CASSLDAQETQYF. CDR3 coding DNA: TGTGCCAGCAGCTTAGACGCACAAGAGACCCAGTACTTC. Supplemented by reference TRBV11-2 and TRBJ2-5, the full variable domain reads EAGVAQSPRYKIIEKRQSVAFWCNPISGHATLYWYQQILGQGPKLLIQFQNNGVVDDSQLPKDRFSAERLKGVDSTLKIQPAKLEDSAVYLCASSLDAQETQYFGPGTRLLVL.